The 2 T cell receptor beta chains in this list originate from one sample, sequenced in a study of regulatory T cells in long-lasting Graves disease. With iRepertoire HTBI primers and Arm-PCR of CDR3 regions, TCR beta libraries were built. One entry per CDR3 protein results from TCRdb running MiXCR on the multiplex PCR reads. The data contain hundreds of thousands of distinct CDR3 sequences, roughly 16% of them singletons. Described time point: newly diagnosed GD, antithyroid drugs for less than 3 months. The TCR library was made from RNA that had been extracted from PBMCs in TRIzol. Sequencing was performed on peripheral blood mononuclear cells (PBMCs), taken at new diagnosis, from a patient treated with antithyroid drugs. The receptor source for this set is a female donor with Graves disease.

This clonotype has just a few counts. CDR3 region: CASSLLEIEAFF. The CDR3 bases are TGTGCCAGCAGCTTACTGGAGATTGAAGCTTTCTTT. The chain has TRBV7-9 and TRBJ1-1; D remains ambiguous. Deletions cut 2 bases from V and 7 bases from J, with 8 bases between. Germline-derived CDR1 and CDR2 are SEHNR and FQNEAQ (reference sequence). The CDR3 contains 12 residues.

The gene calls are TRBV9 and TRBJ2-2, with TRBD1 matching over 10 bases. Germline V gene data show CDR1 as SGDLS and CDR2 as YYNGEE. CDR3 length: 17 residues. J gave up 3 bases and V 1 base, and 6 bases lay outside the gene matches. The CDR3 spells CASSVPRTGGDTGELFF. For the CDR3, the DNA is TGTGCCAGCAGCGTACCCCGGACAGGGGGAGACACCGGGGAGCTGTTTTTT.